These 13 T cell receptor beta chains came from one sample sequenced in a study of T cells in Graves' hyperthyroidism and ophthalmopathy. Researchers took RNA transcripts and amplified the TCR beta CDR3 regions from them. In the first-round RT-PCR of the TCR CDR3, the HTBI primer set was used. TCRdb reprocessed the multiplex PCR reads via MiXCR and lists one record per CDR3 protein. The sample has some 570,000 distinct CDR3 sequences, 13% to 15% seen once. Sequences were obtained from blood. Receptor source: a woman under 30 with Graves' ophthalmopathy.

V and J are TRBV7-6 and TRBJ2-1; 14 nucleotides align to TRBD2. CDR3 length: 19 amino acids. The V and J ends lost 2 bases and 5 bases, in that order; junction bases with no gene match: 11. Germline assignment: CDR1 SGHVS and CDR2 FNYEAQ. The CDR3 here is CASSLRPGLAGVGNNEQFF. DNA for the CDR3: TGTGCCAGCAGCTTAAGGCCGGGACTAGCGGGAGTAGGAAACAATGAGCAGTTCTTC.

This clonotype has at least ten counts. The chain joins TRBV20-1 to TRBJ2-5, with 7 bases matching TRBD1. The V gene end was trimmed by 0 bases and the J gene end by 7 bases; junction bases not matched to a gene: 8. The CDR3 loop spans 14 amino acids. Germline values: CDR1 DFQATT, CDR2 SNEGSKA (reference sequence). CDR3 bases: TGCAGTGCTAGAGAACCAAGGGGGCTGAGGACCCAGTACTTC. Residues: CSAREPRGLRTQYF.

This clonotype occurred many times. The chain recombines TRBV29-1 with TRBJ2-3, with 7 bases fitting TRBD2. After removal of 5 bases from V and 4 bases from J, the junction contained 15 bases not matched to a gene. This CDR3 spans 16 amino acids. Germline V gene sequence: CDR1 SQVTM, CDR2 ANQGSEA. CDR3 bases: TGCAGCGTTCTCCCCGCGGCGGGAGATCAGGCAGATACGCAGTATTTT. This gives the protein CSVLPAAGDQADTQYF.

A note on this clonotype: A much larger clone differs from this one at a single base, so this may be a read error. Since the CDR3 does not end with the conserved phenylalanine or tryptophan, this likely comes from a read error. V usage is TRBV24-1 and J usage is TRBJ1-2; D is ambiguous. The V end was cut by 4 bases, the J end by 3 bases, with 8 bases between. Germline V gives CDR1 KGHDR, CDR2 SFDVKD. The CDR3 extends over 13 amino acids. The CDR3 is CATSELDDYGYTL. The CDR3 coding sequence is TGTGCCACCAGTGAATTGGATGACTATGGCTACACCCTC.

This clonotype was counted a few times. The rearrangement uses TRBV11-3 and TRBJ2-2, with 8 bases matching TRBD2. CDR1 is SGHNT and CDR2 is YENEEA in the germline V gene. This CDR3 has 14 amino acids. The trim removed 3 bases at V and 4 bases at J, leaving 1 base unmatched. The CDR3 sequence: CASSFSGTTGELFF. The CDR3 nucleotides are TGTGCCAGCAGCTTTAGCGGGACCACCGGGGAGCTGTTTTTT.

This clonotype appeared many times. This chain links TRBV27 with TRBJ1-1; 7 nucleotides match TRBD1. The CDR3 spans 16 residues. J lost 5 bases, V lost 1 base, and 10 bases had no gene match. The V gene's germline CDR1 is MNHEY and CDR2 SMNVEV (reference sequence). Here the CDR3 DNA reads TGTGCCAGCAGTTTATGGCCCTTGACAGGGCGGACTGAAGCTTTCTTT. Its protein is CASSLWPLTGRTEAFF.

The chain couples TRBV7-9 to TRBJ2-1; 12 bases are shared with TRBD2. CDR3 length equals 16 residues. V lost 8 bases and J lost 7; bases outside the gene matches: 12. CDR1 SEHNR and CDR2 FQNEAQ come from the germline V gene (reference sequence). CDR3 coding DNA: TGTGCCAGCGGCCCCGCACTAGCGGGAGGATTAAATGAGCAGTTCTTC. As protein: CASGPALAGGLNEQFF.

As for this clonotype: A much larger clone sits a single nucleotide away, making a read error possible. J is TRBJ1-2 and V is TRBV7-2, with D unclear. Germline loops: CDR1 SGHTA, CDR2 FQGNSA. This CDR3 comprises 13 residues. CDR3 protein: CGSSLASHGGYTF. The CDR3 DNA is TGTGGCAGCAGCTTAGCATCCCACGGTGGCTACACCTTC.

The table lists this clonotype with many counts. The rearrangement joins TRBV30 to TRBJ2-5; TRBD2 matches at 10 bases. Trimming removed 1 base from V and 3 bases from J; junction bases left unmatched: 5. CDR3 length equals 15 residues. Germline V lookup: CDR1 GTSNPN, CDR2 SVGIG (reference sequence). In DNA form, the CDR3 reads TGTGCCTGGAGTGCAAGCGGGAGGGGGAAAGAGACCCAGTACTTC. Translation: CAWSASGRGKETQYF. Supplemented by reference TRBV30 and TRBJ2-5, the full variable domain reads SQTIHQWPATLVQPVGSPLSLECTVEGTSNPNLYWYRQAAGRGLQLLFYSVGIGQISSEVPQNLSASRPQDRQFILSSKKLLLSDSGFYLCAWSASGRGKETQYFGPGTRLLVL.

The gene calls are TRBV6-4 and TRBJ2-1, with 7 bases lining up with TRBD2. CDR1 is MRHNA and CDR2 is SNTAGT in the germline V gene. J gave up 2 bases and V 4 bases, and 5 bases lay outside the gene matches. The CDR3 runs 15 residues. The DNA for the CDR3 is TGTGCCAGCAGTGCCGCGGGAGAGACCTACAATGAGCAGTTCTTC. It codes for CASSAAGETYNEQFF.

This clonotype was seen a handful of times. This chain joins TRBV28 and TRBJ2-1; 10 bases are a match to TRBD2. The CDR3 length is 14 residues. With V trimmed by 8 bases and J by 8 bases, 9 bases remained unmatched. CDR1 MDHEN and CDR2 SYDVKM come from the germline V gene. CDR3 amino acids: CASGFKRGGYEQFF. In DNA, the CDR3 is TGTGCCAGCGGATTTAAGCGGGGGGGCTATGAGCAGTTCTTC.

This clonotype was seen many times. The DNA of the CDR3 is TGTGCCAGCAGTGAAGGGGCTCCGGGACAGAGTAACTATGGCTACACCTTC. Residues: CASSEGAPGQSNYGYTF. The chain combines TRBV2 with TRBJ1-2, with 7 bases aligning to TRBD1. This CDR3 comprises 17 residues. V was clipped by 1 base and J by 1 base; unmatched bases: 9. Looked up from germline, CDR1 is SNHLY and CDR2 is FYNNEI.

This clonotype appeared many times. The chain is built from TRBV6-1 and TRBJ1-1, with D tentatively TRBD1 (6 bases). The CDR3 loop spans 14 amino acids. Germline V CDR1 and CDR2: MNHNS, SASEGT. V lost 5 bases, J lost 8 bases, and 18 bases lay in between. The CDR3 DNA follows: TGTGCCAGCAGTTCACCCAGGGGAATAGGCGAAGCTTTCTTT. Its protein product is CASSSPRGIGEAFF.